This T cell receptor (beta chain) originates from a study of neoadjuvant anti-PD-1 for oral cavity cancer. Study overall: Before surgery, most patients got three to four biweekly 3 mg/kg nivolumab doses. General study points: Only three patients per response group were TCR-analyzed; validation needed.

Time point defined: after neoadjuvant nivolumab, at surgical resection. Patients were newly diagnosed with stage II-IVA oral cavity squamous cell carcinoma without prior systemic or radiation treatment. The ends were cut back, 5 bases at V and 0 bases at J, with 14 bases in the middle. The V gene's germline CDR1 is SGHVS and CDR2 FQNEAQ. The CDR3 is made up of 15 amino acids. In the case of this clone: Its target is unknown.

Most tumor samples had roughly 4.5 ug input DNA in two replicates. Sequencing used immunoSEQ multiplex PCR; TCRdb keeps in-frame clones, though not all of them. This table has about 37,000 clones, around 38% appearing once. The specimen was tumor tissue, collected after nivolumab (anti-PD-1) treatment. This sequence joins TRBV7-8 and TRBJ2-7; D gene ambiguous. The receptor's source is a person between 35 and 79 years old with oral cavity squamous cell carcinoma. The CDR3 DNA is TGTGCCAGCAGCCTGAGGTCCGGTGACTCCTACGAGCAGTACTTC. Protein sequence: CASSLRSGDSYEQYF.